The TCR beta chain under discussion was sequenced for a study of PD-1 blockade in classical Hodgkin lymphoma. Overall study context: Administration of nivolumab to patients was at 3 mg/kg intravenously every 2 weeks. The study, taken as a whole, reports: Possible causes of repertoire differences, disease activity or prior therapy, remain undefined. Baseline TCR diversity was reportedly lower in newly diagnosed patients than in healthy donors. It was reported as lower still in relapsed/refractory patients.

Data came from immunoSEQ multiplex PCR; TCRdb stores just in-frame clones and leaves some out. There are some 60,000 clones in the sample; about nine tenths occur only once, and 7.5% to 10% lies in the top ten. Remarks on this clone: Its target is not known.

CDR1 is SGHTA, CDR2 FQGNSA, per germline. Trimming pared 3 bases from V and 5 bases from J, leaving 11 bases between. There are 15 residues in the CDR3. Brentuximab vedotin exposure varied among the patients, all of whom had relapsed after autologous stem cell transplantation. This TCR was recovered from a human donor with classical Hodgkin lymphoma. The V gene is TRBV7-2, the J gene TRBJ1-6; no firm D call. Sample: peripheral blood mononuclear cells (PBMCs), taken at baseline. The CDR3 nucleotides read TGTGCCAGCAGCTTCGATATTGCGAATAATTCACCCCTCCACTTT. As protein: CASSFDIANNSPLHF.